The TCR beta chain described here comes from a study of blood T cell repertoires in COVID-19 (dated by TCRdb to 2018 to 2021). Study-wide context: Collaborator samples came from the United States, Italy and Spain and covered acute and convalescent phases of COVID-19. The prospective study material was composed of cDNA or gDNA derived from T cells, B-cell-depleted T cells, or PBMCs. Subjects who had been exposed to COVID-19, were actively infected with it, or had recovered from it provided the deeply sampled blood TCRbeta repertoires that made up the dataset. A freely available public database, intended as a resource for researchers studying the immune response to SARS-CoV-2, is where the repertoires were released. Samples came from the ongoing ImmuneRACE study (first 160 participants) plus 1,254 subjects from 6 global collaborators. Nearly every sample came with metadata listing a de-identified subject ID, COVID-19 status, age in years and sex. Where available, HLA class I and class II types were obtained from metadata supplied by the sample provider rather than from assay-based typing. Results and caveats for the whole study, not just this receptor: Clinical and demographic metadata were provided uncurated, with the amount varying by source and participant.

Of note for this clone: Its antigen target is currently unknown. Base qualities were left out, and no much larger clone turns up one base away.

In the prospective study, participants were roughly 18 to 100 years old, resided in approximately 22 geographic areas of the United States, and were enrolled through a virtual design. In the prospective study, cohorts were assigned on the basis of participant-reported clinical history obtained from a screening survey and a study questionnaire. ImmuneRACE Cohort 3 recovered participants were defined by two consecutive negative NP/OP PCR tests, healthcare professional clearance, or symptom resolution. In the prospective study, whole blood, serum and a nasopharyngeal or oropharyngeal swab were collected from each participant by mobile phlebotomists. Additional blood draws and questionnaires over an approximately 2-month period could optionally be provided by prospective study participants. Before DNA extraction, blood samples from the prospective study were shipped at room temperature or frozen. TCRbeta CDR3 regions were amplified from genomic DNA by means of the immunoSEQ Assay, a bias-controlled multiplex PCR. The authors' pipeline ran thus. Nucleated cell counts per sample were estimated from amplification of reference gene primers within the assay. Sequence reads were collapsed and filtered to measure the absolute abundance of every unique TCRbeta CDR3 rearrangement. For each sample, productive Simpson clonality was calculated by taking the square root of Simpson's diversity index across productive rearrangements. Imported from immuneACCESS, the table was reduced by TCRdb to in-frame sequences with V and J called. These copies leave out some clones; in studies compared against another copy, an unresolved V gene accounts for under half, and the cause of the remainder is not known. That table furnishes V, J and clone size, whereas the DNA furnished D and trimming. This sample comprises a few hundred thousand clones, over 75% of them detected only once. The ten largest clonotypes hold 2.5% to 3% of the sample.

The CDR3 has 15 amino acids, counting the end cysteine and phenylalanine. Only the CDR3 part of the read is kept: 45 bases, read in frame from the first base. Trimming at the junction amounts to 3 bases on V and 7 bases on J, and the germline ends lie 13 bases apart. Taken from the germline V gene (reference sequence), the CDR1 and CDR2 loops are LNHDA and SQIVND. The chain was built from TRBV19 and TRBJ1-6, with the D gene not confidently named. The sample taken for sequencing was PBMCs or T cells enriched from blood (not recorded which). The TCR originated in a woman aged 25 to 45 who had recovered from COVID-19. CDR3 loop: CASSMAGSSNSPLHF. The nucleotide sequence is given as TGTGCCAGTAGTATGGCAGGCTCGTCAAATTCACCCCTCCACTTT.